This T cell receptor (beta chain) originates from a study of blood T cell repertoires in COVID-19. Looking at the study overall: Sample material is recorded as cDNA or gDNA derived from T cells, B-cell-depleted T cells, or PBMCs.

Recruited during active infection, patients (from Seattle) were subsequently followed longitudinally. Libraries were prepared by immunoSEQ multiplex PCR; TCRdb keeps only in-frame clonotypes and omits some of them. The table records about 300,000 clones, 65% to 85% of them present only once. Germline assignment: CDR1 MDHEN and CDR2 SYDVKM. The CDR3 extends over 16 amino acids. V shed 2 bases and J 1 base; nucleotides not matched to a gene: 3. The sequence was obtained from a human donor with COVID-19, enrolled during active disease. The donor label of this sample is uncertain. Source material: peripheral blood. The chain is built from TRBV28 and TRBJ2-3, with 10 positions matching TRBD2. The CDR3 spells CASSLPLAGGTDTQYF. Written as DNA, the CDR3 is TGTGCCAGCAGTTTACCCCTAGCGGGGGGCACAGATACGCAGTATTTT.